A selection of T cell receptor beta chains follows, all from one sample in a study of blood T cell repertoires in COVID-19. Clones were read by immunoSEQ multiplex PCR, and TCRdb kept only the in-frame ones, dropping some. The sample has around 380,000 clones; about 90% are singletons. The material sequenced was PBMCs or T cells enriched from blood (not recorded which). These receptors all come from a man younger than 40 who had recovered from COVID-19. The CDR3 runs from the conserved cysteine through the conserved F or W. The D gene is left open where the match is weak. Not all rows give a size; the values are once, few, many and, for expanded clones, a class.

d_gene	len	abundance	j_gene	v_gene	CDR3aa	CDR3nt
.	15	.	TRBJ1-6	TRBV30	CAWRATGTVNSPLHF	TGTGCCTGGAGAGCCACCGGGACTGTCAATTCACCCCTCCACTTT
.	19	.	TRBJ1-2	TRBV2	CASSPTKTVYKPPRYGYTF	TGTGCCAGCAGTCCTACCAAGACAGTCTATAAACCACCCCGCTATGGCTACACCTTC
.	13	.	TRBJ2-4	TRBV13	CASSLEGRNIQYF	TGTGCCAGCAGCTTAGAAGGGAGGAACATTCAGTACTTC
.	13	.	TRBJ1-6	TRBV2	CASSEEQGSPLHF	TGTGCCAGCAGTGAAGAGCAGGGTTCACCCCTCCACTTT
TRBD1	14	once	TRBJ2-7	TRBV7-9	CASSHTGQGPEQYF	TGTGCCAGCAGCCACACGGGACAGGGTCCCGAGCAGTACTTC
.	15	.	TRBJ2-5	TRBV7-2	CASSPSRPRQETQYF	TGTGCCAGCAGCCCATCTAGGCCGAGACAAGAGACCCAGTACTTC
.	14	.	TRBJ1-1	TRBV7-9	CASSPRGGNTEAFF	TGTGCCAGCAGCCCAAGAGGGGGGAACACTGAAGCTTTCTTT
.	14	.	TRBJ1-4	TRBV7-9	CASSLPQGHEKLFF	TGTGCCAGCAGCTTGCCACAGGGTCATGAAAAACTGTTTTTT
TRBD1	14	.	TRBJ2-7	TRBV5-5	CASSLGTGGTEQYF	TGTGCCAGCAGCTTGGGGACAGGGGGGACTGAGCAGTACTTC
.	17	.	TRBJ2-7	TRBV21-1	CASSKTRTVWENHEQYF	TGTGCCAGCAGCAAAACCCGGACAGTATGGGAGAATCACGAGCAGTACTTC
TRBD1	15	once	TRBJ2-2	TRBV19	CASSIRTGNTGELFF	TGTGCCAGTAGTATACGGACAGGGAACACCGGGGAGCTGTTTTTT
TRBD1	16	.	TRBJ2-7	TRBV4-3	CASSQDLGDRGYEQYF	TGCGCCAGCAGCCAAGATCTAGGCGACAGGGGGTACGAGCAGTACTTC
.	13	.	TRBJ1-6	TRBV6-5	CASRQDYNSPLHF	TGTGCCAGTCGACAGGACTATAATTCACCCCTCCACTTT
TRBD1	15	.	TRBJ1-1	TRBV25-1	CASSEVDRENTEAFF	TGTGCCAGCAGTGAAGTTGACAGGGAGAACACTGAAGCTTTCTTT
.	16	.	TRBJ1-2	TRBV4-1	CASSQVVRSQNYGYTF	TGCGCCAGCAGCCAAGTGGTGCGAAGTCAAAACTATGGCTACACCTTC
.	12	.	TRBJ2-1	TRBV7-9	CASSYVPDEQFF	TGTGCCAGCAGCTATGTTCCGGATGAGCAGTTCTTC
TRBD1	13	.	TRBJ2-7	TRBV30	CAWTNRGTYEQYF	TGTGCCTGGACAAACAGGGGCACCTACGAGCAGTACTTC
.	14	.	TRBJ2-5	TRBV7-2	CASSLATVVETQYF	TGTGCCAGCAGCTTAGCCACAGTCGTGGAGACCCAGTACTTC
.	15	.	TRBJ2-3	TRBV6-5	CASSYRPGRTDTQYF	TGTGCCAGCAGTTACAGGCCAGGGCGCACAGATACGCAGTATTTT
TRBD1	15	.	TRBJ2-2	TRBV19	CASSEQGARTGELFF	TGTGCCAGCTCCGAACAGGGGGCGCGGACCGGGGAGCTGTTTTTT
TRBD2	18	.	TRBJ2-3	TRBV6-9	CASSPPGVAGGQLDTQYF	TGTGCCAGCAGCCCACCGGGAGTAGCGGGGGGGCAATTAGATACGCAGTATTTT
.	12	.	TRBJ2-3	TRBV12-3/TRBV12-4	CASSQNTDTQYF	TGTGCCAGCAGTCAAAACACAGATACGCAGTATTTT
TRBD1	16	once	TRBJ1-6	TRBV18	CASSPPGQGRYSPLHF	TGTGCCAGCTCACCACCAGGACAGGGAAGGTATTCACCCCTCCACTTT
TRBD2	18	.	TRBJ2-3	TRBV10-3	CAIGSRGGNPPTTDTQYF	TGTGCCATCGGGAGTCGGGGGGGAAACCCGCCCACCACAGATACGCAGTATTTT
.	12	once	TRBJ2-7	TRBV7-8	CASSRGRSEQYF	TGTGCCAGCAGCCGAGGGCGGAGCGAGCAGTACTTC
TRBD2	13	.	TRBJ2-1	TRBV10-1	CASSGGLANEQFF	TGCGCCAGCAGTGGGGGACTAGCAAATGAGCAGTTCTTC
.	12	.	TRBJ1-1	TRBV12-3/TRBV12-4	CASSLVSSEAFF	TGTGCCAGCAGTTTAGTCAGTTCTGAAGCTTTCTTT
.	14	.	TRBJ1-4	TRBV5-1	CASTQTSMGEKLFF	TGCGCCAGCACCCAGACAAGCATGGGCGAAAAACTGTTTTTT
TRBD1	18	once	TRBJ2-3	TRBV11-2	CASSLPRTGGASTDTQYF	TGTGCCAGCAGCTTGCCAAGGACAGGGGGAGCTAGCACAGATACGCAGTATTTT
.	12	.	TRBJ2-7	TRBV20-1	CSASKGVDEQYF	TGCAGTGCTAGTAAAGGGGTTGACGAGCAGTACTTC
.	13	.	TRBJ1-1	TRBV7-9	CASSRTGNTEAFF	TGTGCCAGCAGCCGTACAGGAAACACTGAAGCTTTCTTT
TRBD1	16	.	TRBJ2-7	TRBV5-6	CASSLFFGDRAYEQYF	TGTGCCAGCAGCTTGTTTTTCGGGGACAGAGCCTACGAGCAGTACTTC
TRBD1	15	.	TRBJ1-2	TRBV3-1/TRBV3-2	CASSQSGTGEYGYTF	TGTGCCAGCAGCCAGTCCGGGACAGGGGAATATGGCTACACCTTC
.	16	.	TRBJ1-1	TRBV4-1	CASSQPLGGPNTEAFF	TGCGCCAGCAGCCAACCTCTCGGGGGACCGAACACTGAAGCTTTCTTT
TRBD2	19	once	TRBJ2-2	TRBV7-9	CASSYRQSGGSRNTGELFF	TGTGCCAGCAGCTACCGCCAGAGCGGGGGTTCTCGGAACACCGGGGAGCTGTTTTTT
TRBD1	17	.	TRBJ1-1	TRBV29-1	CSVEGQGKGWVNTEAFF	TGCAGCGTTGAAGGACAGGGAAAGGGTTGGGTGAACACTGAAGCTTTCTTT
.	14	.	TRBJ1-1	TRBV9	CASSVGQGYTEAFF	TGTGCCAGCAGCGTGGGGCAGGGGTACACTGAAGCTTTCTTT
.	12	.	TRBJ2-5	TRBV30	CAWRPGVETQYF	TGTGCCTGGAGGCCAGGGGTAGAGACCCAGTACTTC
TRBD2	16	.	TRBJ2-3	TRBV5-4	CASSLVASGGVITQYF	TGTGCCAGCAGCCTCGTCGCTAGCGGGGGGGTTATTACGCAGTATTTT
.	13	.	TRBJ1-1	TRBV9	CASRETRNTEAFF	TGTGCCAGCAGAGAAACGAGGAACACTGAAGCTTTCTTT
TRBD1	13	.	TRBJ2-7	TRBV7-2	CASSGTGVYEQYF	TGTGCCAGCAGCGGGACAGGTGTCTACGAGCAGTACTTC
TRBD1	14	.	TRBJ2-7	TRBV10-3	CAISDFEGASEQYF	TGTGCCATCAGTGATTTCGAGGGGGCCAGCGAGCAGTACTTC
.	14	.	TRBJ1-2	TRBV9	CASSVDGGSYGYTF	TGTGCCAGCAGCGTAGATGGGGGGAGCTATGGCTACACCTTC
TRBD1	14	.	TRBJ1-4	TRBV27	CASSPQGKPEKLFF	TGTGCCAGCAGCCCACAGGGGAAACCCGAAAAACTGTTTTTT
TRBD1	15	.	TRBJ2-1	TRBV4-3	CASSQEGQGGNEQFF	TGCGCCAGCAGCCAAGAGGGACAGGGCGGCAATGAGCAGTTCTTC
.	13	.	TRBJ1-2	TRBV18	CASSPPGEYGYTF	TGTGCCAGCTCACCCCCGGGGGAGTATGGCTACACCTTC
TRBD1	18	.	TRBJ1-4	TRBV7-8	CASSSLLAGDRVVEKLFF	TGTGCCAGCAGCTCCCTTTTGGCGGGGGACAGGGTAGTCGAAAAACTGTTTTTT
TRBD2	15	.	TRBJ2-5	TRBV5-1	CASSLAGGAGETQYF	TGCGCCAGCAGCTTGGCGGGAGGGGCCGGGGAGACCCAGTACTTC
.	13	.	TRBJ1-4	TRBV6-5	CASRKGLAEKLFF	TGTGCCAGCAGGAAGGGGTTGGCTGAAAAACTGTTTTTT
TRBD2	16	.	TRBJ2-1	TRBV4-1	CASSQGRGGGAYEQFF	TGCGCCAGCAGCCAAGGGCGGGGCGGGGGGGCATATGAGCAGTTCTTC
.	12	few	TRBJ2-7	TRBV14	CASSAQGYEQYF	TGTGCCAGCAGCGCACAGGGCTACGAGCAGTACTTC
.	15	.	TRBJ1-6	TRBV5-1	CASSRTGTENSPLHF	TGCGCCAGCAGTCGGACCGGGACTGAGAATTCACCCCTCCACTTT
.	13	.	TRBJ2-1	TRBV13	CASSRVSYNEQFF	TGTGCCAGCTCTAGAGTCTCATACAATGAGCAGTTCTTC
.	16	.	TRBJ2-2	TRBV11-2	CASSSWTDWNTGELFF	TGTGCCAGCAGCTCCTGGACAGACTGGAACACCGGGGAGCTGTTTTTT
TRBD1	14	.	TRBJ1-2	TRBV5-1	CASSSPGQGTGYTF	TGCGCCAGCAGCTCCCCGGGACAGGGGACCGGCTACACCTTC
TRBD1	16	.	TRBJ2-1	TRBV7-2	CASSLRGRGTYNEQFF	TGTGCCAGCAGCTTGAGGGGCAGGGGGACCTACAATGAGCAGTTCTTC
.	15	few	TRBJ2-7	TRBV5-6	CASSPRGTGFREQYF	TGTGCCAGCAGCCCAAGGGGAACAGGATTCCGCGAGCAGTACTTC
.	14	.	TRBJ2-7	TRBV2	CASSKAESSYEQYF	TGTGCCAGCAGTAAGGCGGAGAGCTCCTACGAGCAGTACTTC
TRBD1	15	.	TRBJ1-6	TRBV27	CASKRDRDPYSPLHF	TGTGCCAGCAAGAGGGACAGGGATCCTTATTCACCCCTCCACTTT